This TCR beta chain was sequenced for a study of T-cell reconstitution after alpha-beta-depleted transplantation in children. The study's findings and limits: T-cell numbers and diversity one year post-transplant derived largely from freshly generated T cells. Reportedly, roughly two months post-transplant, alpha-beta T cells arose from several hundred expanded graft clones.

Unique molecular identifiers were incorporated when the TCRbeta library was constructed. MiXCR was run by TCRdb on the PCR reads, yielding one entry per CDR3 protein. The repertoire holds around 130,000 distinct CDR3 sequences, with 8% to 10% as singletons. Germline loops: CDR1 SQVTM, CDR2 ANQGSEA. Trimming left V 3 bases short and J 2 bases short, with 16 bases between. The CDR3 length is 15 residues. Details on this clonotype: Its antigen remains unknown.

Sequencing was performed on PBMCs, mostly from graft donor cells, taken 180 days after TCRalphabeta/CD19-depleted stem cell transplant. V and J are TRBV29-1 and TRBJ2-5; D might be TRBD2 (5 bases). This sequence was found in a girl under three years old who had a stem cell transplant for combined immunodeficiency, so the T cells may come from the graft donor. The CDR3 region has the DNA TGCAGCGTTGAGCTTTTCGGGGAACCTCAAGAGACCCAGTACTTC. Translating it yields CSVELFGEPQETQYF.